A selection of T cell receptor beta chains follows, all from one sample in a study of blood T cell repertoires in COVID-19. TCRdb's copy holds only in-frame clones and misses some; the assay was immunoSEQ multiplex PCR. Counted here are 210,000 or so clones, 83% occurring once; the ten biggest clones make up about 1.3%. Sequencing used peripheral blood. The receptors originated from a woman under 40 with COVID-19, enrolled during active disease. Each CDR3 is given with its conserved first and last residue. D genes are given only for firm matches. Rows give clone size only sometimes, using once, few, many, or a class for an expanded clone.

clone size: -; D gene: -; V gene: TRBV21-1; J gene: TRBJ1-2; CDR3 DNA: TGTGCCAGCAGCAAAGAAGGGGACAGAAGAGCAGCTAACTATGGCTACACCTTC; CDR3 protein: CASSKEGDRRAANYGYTF
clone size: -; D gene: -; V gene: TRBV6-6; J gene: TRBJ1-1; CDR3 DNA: TGTGCCAGCAGTTACGGGGACTGGGGGAACACTGAAGCTTTCTTT; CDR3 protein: CASSYGDWGNTEAFF
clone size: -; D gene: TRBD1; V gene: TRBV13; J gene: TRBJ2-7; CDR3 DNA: TGTGCCAGCAGCTTAGACAGGGGCCCTTACGAGCAGTACTTC; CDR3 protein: CASSLDRGPYEQYF
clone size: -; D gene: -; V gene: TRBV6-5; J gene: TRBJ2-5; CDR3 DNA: TGTGCCAGCACTAACGGGGTGGAGACCCAGTACTTC; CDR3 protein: CASTNGVETQYF
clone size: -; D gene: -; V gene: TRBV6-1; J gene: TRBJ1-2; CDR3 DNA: TGTGCCAGCAGTGACATCTATGGCTACACCTTC; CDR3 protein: CASSDIYGYTF
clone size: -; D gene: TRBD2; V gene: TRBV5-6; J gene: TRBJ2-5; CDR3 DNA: TGTGCCAGCAGCCCCGGGACTAGCGGGAGGGCCTGGAGTCAAGAGACCCAGTACTTC; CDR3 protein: CASSPGTSGRAWSQETQYF
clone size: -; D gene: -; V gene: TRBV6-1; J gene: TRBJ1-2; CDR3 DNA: TGTGCCAGCAGTGATACAATCGACTCGGATTCCTATGGCTACACCTTC; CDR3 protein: CASSDTIDSDSYGYTF
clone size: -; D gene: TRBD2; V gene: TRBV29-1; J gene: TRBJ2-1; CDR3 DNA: TGCAGCGCCTCCCCCGGACTAGTTTACGATGAGCAGTTCTTC; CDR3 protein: CSASPGLVYDEQFF
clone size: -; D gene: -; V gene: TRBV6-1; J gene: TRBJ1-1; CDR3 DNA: TGTGCCAGCAGTGATGGCTTTTGGACTGAAGCTTTCTTT; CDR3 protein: CASSDGFWTEAFF
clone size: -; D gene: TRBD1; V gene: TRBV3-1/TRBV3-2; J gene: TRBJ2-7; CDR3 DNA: TGTGCCAGCAGCCGGGACAGGGGGACCTACGAGCAGTACTTC; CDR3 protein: CASSRDRGTYEQYF
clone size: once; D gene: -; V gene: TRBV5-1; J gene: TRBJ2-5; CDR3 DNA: TGCGCCAGCAGCGAGGGCGTTCAGGGGGGTATCGAGACCCAGTACTTC; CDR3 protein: CASSEGVQGGIETQYF
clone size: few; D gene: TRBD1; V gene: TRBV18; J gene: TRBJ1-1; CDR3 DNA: TGTGCCAGCTCACCGGGACAGGCTTTGAACACTGAAGCTTTCTTT; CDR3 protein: CASSPGQALNTEAFF
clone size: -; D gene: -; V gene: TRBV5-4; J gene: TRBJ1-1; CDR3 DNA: TGTGCCAGCAGCTTGCAGGACAGTGAAGCTTTCTTT; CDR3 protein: CASSLQDSEAFF
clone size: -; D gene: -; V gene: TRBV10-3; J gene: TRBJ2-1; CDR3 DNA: TGTGCCATCGGCGAGGGCCGCGATGAGCAGTTCTTC; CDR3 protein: CAIGEGRDEQFF
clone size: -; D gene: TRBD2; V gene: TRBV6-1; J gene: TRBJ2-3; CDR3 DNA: TGTGCCAGCAGTGAAGTCGGGGGGGCAACAGATACGCAGTATTTT; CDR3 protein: CASSEVGGATDTQYF
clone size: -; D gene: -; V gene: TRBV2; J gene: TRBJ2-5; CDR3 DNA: TGTGCCAGCAGTGTAAACAGACAAGAGACCCAGTACTTC; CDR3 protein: CASSVNRQETQYF
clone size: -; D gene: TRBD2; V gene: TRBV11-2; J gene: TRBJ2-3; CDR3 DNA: TGTGCCAGCAGCTTATGGGTGGGAGGCCGGGGGGACACAGATACGCAGTATTTT; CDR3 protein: CASSLWVGGRGDTDTQYF
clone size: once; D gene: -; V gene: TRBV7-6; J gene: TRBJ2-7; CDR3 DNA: TGTGCCAGCAGCCGAAAGGACAGCCGCGAGCAGTACTTC; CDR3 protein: CASSRKDSREQYF
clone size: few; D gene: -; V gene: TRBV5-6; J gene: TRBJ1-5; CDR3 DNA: TGTGCCAGCAGCTTTCGGAGCAGGGAGGGTCAGCCCCAGCATTTT; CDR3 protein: CASSFRSREGQPQHF
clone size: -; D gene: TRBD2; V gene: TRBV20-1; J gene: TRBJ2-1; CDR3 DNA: TGCAGTGCTAGTCAGCTAGCGGGAGGCTCTGTTGAGAATGAGCAGTTCTTC; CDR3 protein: CSASQLAGGSVENEQFF
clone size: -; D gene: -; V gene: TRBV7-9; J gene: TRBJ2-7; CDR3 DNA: TGTGCCAGCAGCGGACAAAGGGGAAACTACGAGCAGTACTTC; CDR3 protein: CASSGQRGNYEQYF
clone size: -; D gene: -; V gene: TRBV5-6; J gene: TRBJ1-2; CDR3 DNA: TGTGCCAGCAGCATCGGGGAAACTCGGGACACCTTC; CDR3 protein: CASSIGETRDTF
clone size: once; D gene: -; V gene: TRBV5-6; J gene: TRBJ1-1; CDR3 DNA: TGTGCCAGCAGCTTGATATCCCACGGGGAGACTGAAGCTTTCTTT; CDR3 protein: CASSLISHGETEAFF
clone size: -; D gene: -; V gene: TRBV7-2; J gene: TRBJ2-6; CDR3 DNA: TGTGCCAGCAGCTGGAGCTCTGGGGCCAACGTCCTGACTTTC; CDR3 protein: CASSWSSGANVLTF
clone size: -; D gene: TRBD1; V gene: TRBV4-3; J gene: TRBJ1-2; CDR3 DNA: TGCGCCAGCAGCCAAGTAGGGACAGCTAAACCCTATGGCTACACCTTC; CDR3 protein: CASSQVGTAKPYGYTF
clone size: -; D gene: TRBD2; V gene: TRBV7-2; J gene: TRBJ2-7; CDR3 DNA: TGTGCCAGCAGCTCCCAGCGGGGGGATTACGAGCAGTACTTC; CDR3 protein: CASSSQRGDYEQYF
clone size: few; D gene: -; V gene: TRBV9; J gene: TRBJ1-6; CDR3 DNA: TGTGCCAGCAGCGTAGGGGCAGCCGGACAGTATAATTCACCCCTCCACTTT; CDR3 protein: CASSVGAAGQYNSPLHF
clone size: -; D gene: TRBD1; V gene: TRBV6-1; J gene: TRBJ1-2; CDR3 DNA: TGTGCCAGCAGTGAACCCGGGACAGGGTATGGCTACACCTTC; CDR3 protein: CASSEPGTGYGYTF
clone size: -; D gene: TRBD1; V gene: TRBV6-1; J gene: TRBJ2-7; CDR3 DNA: TGTGCCAGCAGTGAACTTGCGGGACAGGGGTTTTACGAGCAGTACTTC; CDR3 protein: CASSELAGQGFYEQYF
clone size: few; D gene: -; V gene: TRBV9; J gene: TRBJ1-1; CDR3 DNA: TGTGCCAGCAGCGTATTGGGGAGGATGAACACTGAAGCTTTCTTT; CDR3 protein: CASSVLGRMNTEAFF
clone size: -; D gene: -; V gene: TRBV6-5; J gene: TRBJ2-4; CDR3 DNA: TGTGCCAGCAGCCGACAGGGACTCCCCAAAAACATTCAGTACTTC; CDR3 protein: CASSRQGLPKNIQYF
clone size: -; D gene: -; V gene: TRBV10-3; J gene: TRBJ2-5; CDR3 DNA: TGTGCCATCAGTGGAACGGGTCAAATCCAAGAGACCCAGTACTTC; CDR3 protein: CAISGTGQIQETQYF
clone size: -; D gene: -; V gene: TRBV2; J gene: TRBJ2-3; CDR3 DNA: TGTGCCAGCAGTGATCCTAGCGCAGATACGCAGTATTTT; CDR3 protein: CASSDPSADTQYF
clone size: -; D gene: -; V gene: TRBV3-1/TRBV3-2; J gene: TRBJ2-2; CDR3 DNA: TGTGCCAGCAGCCATGCGGGACTCCCGAGGTCCGGGGAGCTGTTTTTT; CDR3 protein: CASSHAGLPRSGELFF
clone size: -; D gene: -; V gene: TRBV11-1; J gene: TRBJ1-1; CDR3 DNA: TGTGCCAGCAGCTTCGCCCGGGACACTGAAGCTTTCTTT; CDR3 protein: CASSFARDTEAFF
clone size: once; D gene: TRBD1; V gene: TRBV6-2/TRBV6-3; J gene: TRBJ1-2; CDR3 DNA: TGTGCCAGCAGTCCCCGGGACAGCTATGGCTACACCTTC; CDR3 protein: CASSPRDSYGYTF
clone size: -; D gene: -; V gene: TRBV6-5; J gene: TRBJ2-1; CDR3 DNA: TGTGCCAGCAGACCCCCGGGGTACAATGAGCAGTTCTTC; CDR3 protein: CASRPPGYNEQFF